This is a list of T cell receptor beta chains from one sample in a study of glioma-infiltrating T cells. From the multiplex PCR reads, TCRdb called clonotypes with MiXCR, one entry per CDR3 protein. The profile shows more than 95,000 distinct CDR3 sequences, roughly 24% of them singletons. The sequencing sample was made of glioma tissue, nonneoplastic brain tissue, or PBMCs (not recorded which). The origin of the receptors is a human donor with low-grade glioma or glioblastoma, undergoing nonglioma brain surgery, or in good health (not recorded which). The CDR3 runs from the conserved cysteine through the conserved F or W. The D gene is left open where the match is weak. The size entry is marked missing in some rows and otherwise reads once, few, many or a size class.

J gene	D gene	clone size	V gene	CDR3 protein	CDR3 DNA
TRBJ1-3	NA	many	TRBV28	CASSFGSGNTIYF	TGTGCCAGCAGTTTCGGCTCTGGAAACACCATATATTTT
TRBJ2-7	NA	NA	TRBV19	CVSSPRGLGSYEQYF	TGTGTCAGTAGTCCCCGCGGTCTAGGCTCCTACGAGCAGTACTTC
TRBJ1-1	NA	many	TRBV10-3	CAISQRGMNTEAFF	TGTGCCATCAGTCAACGGGGTATGAACACTGAAGCTTTCTTT
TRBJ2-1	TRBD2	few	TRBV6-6	CASSYSSGGTYNEQFF	TGTGCCAGCAGTTACTCTAGCGGGGGGACTTACAATGAGCAGTTCTTC
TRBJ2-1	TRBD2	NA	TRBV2	CATTGLANNEQFF	TGTGCCACTACGGGACTAGCCAACAATGAGCAGTTCTTC
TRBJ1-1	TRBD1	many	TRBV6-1	CASSRTGGLTEAFF	TGTGCCAGCAGCCGGACAGGGGGTTTGACTGAAGCTTTCTTT
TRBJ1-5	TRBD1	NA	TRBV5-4	CASSLAGQGSNQPQHF	TGTGCCAGCAGCTTGGCCGGACAGGGTAGCAATCAGCCCCAGCATTTT
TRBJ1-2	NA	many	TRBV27	CASSITGITNYGYTF	TGTGCCAGCAGCATCACAGGGATTACTAACTATGGCTACACCTTC
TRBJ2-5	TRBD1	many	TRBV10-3	CAISGMGQPDQETQYF	TGTGCCATCAGTGGAATGGGACAGCCAGACCAAGAGACCCAGTACTTC
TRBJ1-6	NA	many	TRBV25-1	CASSEGVGSVGLALHF	TGTGCCAGCAGTGAAGGGGTCGGTTCGGTGGGTTTGGCCCTCCACTTT
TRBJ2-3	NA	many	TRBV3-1	CASSHDSSGAGTQYF	TGTGCCAGCAGCCACGACAGTAGTGGAGCTGGGACGCAGTATTTT
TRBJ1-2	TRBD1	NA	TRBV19	CASSMENRGRRYRRYTF	TGTGCCAGTAGTATGGAGAACAGGGGGCGCAGGTATCGGCGCTACACCTTC
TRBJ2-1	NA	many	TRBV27	CASSYDGGEQFF	TGTGCCAGCAGTTACGATGGGGGGGAGCAGTTCTTC
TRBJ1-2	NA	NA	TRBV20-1	CSAPILAGSKGYTF	TGCAGCGCGCCAATACTAGCGGGGTCTAAGGGCTACACCTTC
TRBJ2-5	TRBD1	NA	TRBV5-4	CASSSGQGARETQYF	TGTGCCAGCAGCTCCGGACAGGGGGCGAGAGAGACCCAGTACTTC
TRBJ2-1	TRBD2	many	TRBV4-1	CASSQYGRGLSNEQFF	TGCGCCAGCAGCCAATACGGGAGGGGCCTTTCCAATGAGCAGTTCTTC
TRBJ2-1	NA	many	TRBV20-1	CSARPVAVSYNEQFF	TGCAGTGCTAGACCCGTTGCGGTTTCCTACAATGAGCAGTTCTTC
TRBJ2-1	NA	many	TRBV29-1	CSVESGPATYNEQFF	TGCAGCGTTGAATCAGGGCCAGCCACCTACAATGAGCAGTTCTTC
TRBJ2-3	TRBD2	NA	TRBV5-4	CASSRLLAGPSTGTQYF	TGTGCCAGCAGCCGCTTATTAGCGGGACCTAGCACAGGTACGCAGTATTTT
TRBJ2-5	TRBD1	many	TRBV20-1	CSARDTGEPKTQYF	TGCAGTGCTAGAGATACAGGGGAACCAAAGACCCAGTACTTC
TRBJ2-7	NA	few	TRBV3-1	CASSNRGEIYEQYF	TGTGCCAGCAGCAACCGGGGCGAGATATACGAGCAGTACTTC
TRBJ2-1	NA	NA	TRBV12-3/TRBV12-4	CASSLRNGPNNEQFF	TGTGCCAGCAGTCTCAGGAACGGTCCCAACAATGAGCAGTTCTTC
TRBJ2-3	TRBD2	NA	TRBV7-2	CASSIWSGLAGGTDTQYF	TGTGCCAGCAGCATCTGGTCTGGACTAGCGGGAGGGACAGATACGCAGTATTTT
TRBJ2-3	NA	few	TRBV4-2	CASSQATPGWGPTDTQYF	TGTGCCAGCAGCCAAGCCACCCCCGGATGGGGGCCGACAGATACGCAGTATTTT
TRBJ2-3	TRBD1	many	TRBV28	CASLSFGQGGTDTQYF	TGTGCCAGTCTCTCATTCGGACAGGGGGGTACAGATACGCAGTATTTT
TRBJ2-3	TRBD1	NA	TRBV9	CASSAQTGGPDTQYF	TGTGCCAGCAGCGCCCAGACAGGGGGCCCAGATACGCAGTATTTT
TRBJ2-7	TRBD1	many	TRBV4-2	CASSQPPGTGGEQYF	TGTGCCAGCAGCCAACCACCCGGGACAGGGGGCGAGCAGTACTTC
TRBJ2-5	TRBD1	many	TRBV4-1	CASSLRTGQETQYF	TGCGCCAGCAGCCTTCGGACAGGTCAAGAGACCCAGTACTTC
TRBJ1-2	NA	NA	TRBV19	CASSISGDPGDGYTF	TGTGCCAGTAGTATCTCGGGAGACCCCGGGGATGGCTACACCTTC
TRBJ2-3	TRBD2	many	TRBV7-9	CASSHTEAGGIRDTQYF	TGTGCCAGCAGCCATACTGAAGCGGGAGGGATCAGGGATACGCAGTATTTT
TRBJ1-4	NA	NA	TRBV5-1	CASSLEAGKLFF	TGCGCCAGCAGCTTGGAGGCAGGGAAACTGTTTTTT
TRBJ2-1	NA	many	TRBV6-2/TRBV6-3	CASSYRANEQFF	TGTGCCAGCAGTTACCGAGCCAATGAGCAGTTCTTC
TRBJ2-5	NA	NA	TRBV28	CASSSRLQETQYF	TGTGCCAGCAGTTCCCGACTCCAAGAGACCCAGTACTTC
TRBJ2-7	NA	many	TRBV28	CATQEVGRHEQYF	TGTGCCACCCAAGAGGTAGGGAGACACGAGCAGTACTTC
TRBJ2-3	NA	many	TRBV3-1	CASSQDQLVNTDTQYF	TGTGCCAGCAGCCAAGATCAACTTGTAAACACAGATACGCAGTATTTT
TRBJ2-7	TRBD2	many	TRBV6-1	CASSGSGTNYEQYF	TGTGCCAGCAGTGGAAGCGGGACCAACTACGAGCAGTACTTC
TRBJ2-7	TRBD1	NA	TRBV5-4	CASSLPGAGGDEQYF	TGTGCCAGCAGCTTGCCGGGCGCAGGGGGCGACGAGCAGTACTTC
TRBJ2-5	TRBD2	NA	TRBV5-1	CASSFGPGGQETQYF	TGCGCCAGCAGCTTCGGTCCCGGGGGGCAAGAGACCCAGTACTTC
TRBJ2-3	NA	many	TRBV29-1	CSADPSPRDTQYF	TGCAGCGCCGACCCCAGCCCGCGCGATACGCAGTATTTT
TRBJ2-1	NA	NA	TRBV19	CASSKGTGKAYNEQFF	TGTGCCAGTAGTAAGGGCACAGGGAAAGCCTACAATGAGCAGTTCTTC
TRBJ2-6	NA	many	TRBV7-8	CASSFRGSGANVLTF	TGTGCCAGCAGCTTTAGGGGCTCTGGGGCCAACGTCCTGACTTTC
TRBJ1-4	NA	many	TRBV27	CASSLPDREKLFF	TGTGCCAGCAGTTTACCTGACAGGGAAAAACTGTTTTTT
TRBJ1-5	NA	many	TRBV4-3	CASSQEGRKGRSNQPQHF	TGCGCCAGCAGCCAAGAGGGGCGTAAGGGGAGGAGCAATCAGCCCCAGCATTTT
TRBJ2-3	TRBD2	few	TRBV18	CASSPPGLADKSTDTQYF	TGTGCCAGCTCACCCCCGGGACTAGCGGATAAAAGCACAGATACGCAGTATTTT
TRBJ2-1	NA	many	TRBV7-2	CASSLDGLAGLYNEQFF	TGTGCCAGCAGCTTAGATGGTTTGGCTGGGCTTTACAATGAGCAGTTCTTC
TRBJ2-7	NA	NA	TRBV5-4	CASSPPGDSVGQYF	TGTGCCAGCAGCCCTCCTGGGGATTCGGTGGGGCAGTACTTC
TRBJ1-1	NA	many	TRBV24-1	CATSDLFGGAGTEAFF	TGTGCCACCAGTGATTTGTTTGGAGGGGCAGGCACTGAAGCTTTCTTT
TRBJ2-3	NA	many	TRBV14	CASSQETGRNTQYF	TGTGCCAGCAGCCAAGAGACAGGGAGGAATACGCAGTATTTT
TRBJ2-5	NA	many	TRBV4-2	CASSQRGPQETQYF	TGTGCCAGCAGCCAAAGGGGACCTCAAGAGACCCAGTACTTC
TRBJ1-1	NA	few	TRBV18	CSSSLGGPNTEAFF	TGTTCCAGCTCACTGGGGGGGCCGAACACTGAAGCTTTCTTT
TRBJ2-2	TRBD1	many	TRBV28	CASSLLPGTGAGELFF	TGTGCCAGCAGTCTCCTTCCCGGGACAGGGGCCGGGGAGCTGTTTTTT
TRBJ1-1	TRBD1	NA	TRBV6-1	CASSLQGAGNTENFF	TGTGCCAGCAGCCTCCAGGGGGCCGGGAACACTGAAAATTTCTTT
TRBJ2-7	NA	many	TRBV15	CATSRGDSVEQYF	TGTGCCACCAGCAGGGGGGACTCGGTCGAGCAGTACTTC
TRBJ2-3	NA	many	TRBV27	CASSFFQGPQDTQYF	TGTGCCAGCAGTTTTTTTCAGGGGCCTCAGGATACGCAGTATTTT
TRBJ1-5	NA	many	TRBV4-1	CASSQENTLTNQPQHF	TGCGCCAGCAGCCAAGAGAATACCCTAACGAATCAGCCCCAGCATTTT
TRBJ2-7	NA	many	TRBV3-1	CASSQENYEQYF	TGTGCCAGCAGCCAGGAGAATTACGAGCAGTACTTC
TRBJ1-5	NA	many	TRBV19	CASSIHNSLDQPQHF	TGTGCCAGTAGTATTCACAACAGCCTCGATCAGCCCCAGCATTTT